A selection of T cell receptor beta chains follows, all from one sample in a study of blood T cell repertoires in COVID-19. Clones were sequenced by immunoSEQ multiplex PCR, and TCRdb holds only the in-frame ones, with some missing. The data hold about 59,000 clones, with roughly 91% observed a single time. Sequenced material: peripheral blood. The receptor set was obtained from a human donor in a cohort sampled during active COVID-19. Both conserved end residues are part of each CDR3. D genes are given only for firm matches. The size entry is marked missing in some rows and otherwise reads once, few, many or a size class.

cdr3_aa cdr3_nt v_call d_call clone_size j_call
CASSGLYREYTDTQYF TGTGCCAGCAGCGGGTTGTATCGGGAATACACGGATACGCAGTATTTT TRBV9 NA NA TRBJ2-3
CASSWGGGHYEQYF TGCGCCAGCAGCTGGGGGGGAGGTCACTACGAGCAGTACTTC TRBV5-1 TRBD2 NA TRBJ2-7
CASSRRLGRDNEQFF TGTGCCAGCAGTCGCCGACTAGGACGGGACAATGAGCAGTTCTTC TRBV27 NA NA TRBJ2-1
CASSYLAGGTYEQYF TGTGCCAGCAGCTATCTAGCGGGGGGTACCTACGAGCAGTACTTC TRBV9 TRBD2 NA TRBJ2-7
CASAEREQYF TGTGCCAGCGCTGAGCGGGAGCAGTACTTC TRBV28 NA NA TRBJ2-7
CASTLGPTGSNEQFF TGTGCCAGCACCCTCGGACCCACAGGGAGTAATGAGCAGTTCTTC TRBV7-6 NA NA TRBJ2-1
CASSLGTGEEETQYF TGTGCCAGCAGCTTAGGGACAGGGGAAGAAGAGACCCAGTACTTC TRBV7-8 TRBD1 NA TRBJ2-5
CASSLRRDYNEQFF TGCGCCAGCAGCCTTCGGCGGGACTACAATGAGCAGTTCTTC TRBV4-1 NA NA TRBJ2-1
CASSQISGGYTF TGTGCCAGCAGCCAAATATCGGGGGGCTACACCTTC TRBV3-1/TRBV3-2 NA once TRBJ1-2
CASSLSAEPQETQYF TGTGCTAGCAGCTTAAGCGCAGAACCTCAAGAGACCCAGTACTTC TRBV7-7 NA NA TRBJ2-5
CASSGGTSGSFQETQYF TGCGCCAGCAGCGGCGGGACTAGCGGGAGCTTCCAAGAGACCCAGTACTTC TRBV5-1 TRBD2 NA TRBJ2-5
CATSRPAVAEGETQYF TGTGCCACCAGCAGACCTGCTGTCGCAGAGGGAGAGACCCAGTACTTC TRBV15 NA NA TRBJ2-5
CASSKVWLGGTDTQYF TGTGCCAGCAGCAAAGTTTGGCTAGGGGGCACAGATACGCAGTATTTT TRBV21-1 NA NA TRBJ2-3
CASSRSTFNQPQHF TGCGCCAGCAGCCGTAGTACCTTTAATCAGCCCCAGCATTTT TRBV4-1 NA NA TRBJ1-5
CASSLGLAGTTDTQYF TGTGCCAGCAGCCTCGGACTAGCGGGGACGACAGATACGCAGTATTTT TRBV7-3 TRBD2 NA TRBJ2-3
CASSPTKLAGAVYEQFF TGTGCCAGCAGCCCCACGAAACTAGCGGGGGCCGTGTATGAGCAGTTCTTC TRBV7-3 TRBD2 NA TRBJ2-1
CASSLAGQNEKLFF TGTGCCAGCAGCTTAGCCGGACAGAATGAAAAACTGTTTTTT TRBV13 NA NA TRBJ1-4
CASSSGTPPWHF TGTGCCAGCAGCTCGGGGACACCGCCCTGGCACTTC TRBV5-5 NA NA TRBJ2-7
CASRLGGGRGTEAFF TGTGCAAGTCGCTTAGGCGGGGGGCGAGGGACTGAAGCTTTCTTT TRBV12-2 NA NA TRBJ1-1
CAISESGGNYGYTF TGTGCCATCAGTGAGTCGGGAGGGAACTATGGCTACACCTTC TRBV10-3 NA NA TRBJ1-2
CASKNRGQGHAEAFF TGCGCCAGCAAAAATAGGGGACAGGGGCACGCTGAAGCTTTCTTT TRBV4-1 TRBD1 once TRBJ1-1
CASSVGALDRGPRGYTF TGTGCCAGCAGCGTAGGGGCTCTAGACAGGGGGCCCCGTGGCTACACCTTC TRBV9 TRBD1 NA TRBJ1-2
CASSYGEGAGTSDNEQFF TGTGCCAGCAGTTACGGCGAGGGGGCCGGGACTAGCGACAATGAGCAGTTCTTC TRBV6-2/TRBV6-3 TRBD2 NA TRBJ2-1
CASSESPGMGQYF TGCGCCAGCAGTGAGTCGCCAGGGATGGGGCAGTACTTC TRBV10-1 NA NA TRBJ2-7
CATSDFPGKGNQPQHF TGTGCCACCAGTGATTTCCCGGGGAAGGGCAATCAGCCCCAGCATTTT TRBV24-1 NA NA TRBJ1-5
CASSPQGVEQFF TGTGCCAGCAGCCCACAGGGGGTTGAGCAGTTCTTC TRBV5-4 TRBD1 NA TRBJ2-1
CASSPTGLDEKLFF TGTGCCAGCAGTCCGACAGGCCTCGATGAAAAACTGTTTTTT TRBV27 NA NA TRBJ1-4
CASRQRGNTDTQYF TGCGCCAGCAGACAGCGGGGGAACACAGATACGCAGTATTTT TRBV10-2 TRBD2 once TRBJ2-3
CASSPGTSGYNEQFF TGTGCCAGCAGCCCCGGGACTAGCGGATACAATGAGCAGTTCTTC TRBV7-3 TRBD2 NA TRBJ2-1
CASIPRGWGANVLTF TGTGCCAGCATCCCAAGGGGCTGGGGGGCCAACGTCCTGACTTTC TRBV21-1 NA once TRBJ2-6
CASSSRADGEQFF TGTGCCAGCAGCTCCCGAGCCGATGGTGAGCAGTTCTTC TRBV7-3 NA NA TRBJ2-1
CARPPGLAGLQETQYF TGTGCCAGACCCCCGGGACTAGCGGGACTACAAGAGACCCAGTACTTC TRBV27 TRBD2 NA TRBJ2-5
CASGNPSGAYNEQFF TGTGCCAGCGGCAACCCTAGCGGAGCCTACAATGAGCAGTTCTTC TRBV28 TRBD2 once TRBJ2-1
CASSPTGLQGYTF TGTGCCAGCAGCCCTACAGGGTTGCAAGGCTACACCTTC TRBV11-2 NA once TRBJ1-2
CASSVGSYSSYNEQFF TGTGCCAGCAGCGTAGGGTCTTATAGCTCCTACAATGAGCAGTTCTTC TRBV9 NA NA TRBJ2-1
CASSYGQGNEAFF TGCGCCAGCAGCTACGGACAGGGGAATGAAGCTTTCTTT TRBV5-1 TRBD1 NA TRBJ1-1
CASKGQPATNEKLFF TGTGCCAGCAAGGGACAGCCCGCAACTAATGAAAAACTGTTTTTT TRBV7-2 TRBD1 NA TRBJ1-4
CASSLRTGGSTEAFF TGTGCCAGCAGCCTGCGGACAGGGGGGTCCACTGAAGCTTTCTTT TRBV3-1/TRBV3-2 TRBD1 NA TRBJ1-1
CATSDPATASYEQYF TGTGCCACCAGTGATCCTGCGACAGCCTCCTACGAGCAGTACTTC TRBV24-1 NA NA TRBJ2-7
CASSVRWNTGELFF TGTGCCAGCAGCGTCAGGTGGAACACCGGGGAGCTGTTTTTT TRBV9 NA NA TRBJ2-2